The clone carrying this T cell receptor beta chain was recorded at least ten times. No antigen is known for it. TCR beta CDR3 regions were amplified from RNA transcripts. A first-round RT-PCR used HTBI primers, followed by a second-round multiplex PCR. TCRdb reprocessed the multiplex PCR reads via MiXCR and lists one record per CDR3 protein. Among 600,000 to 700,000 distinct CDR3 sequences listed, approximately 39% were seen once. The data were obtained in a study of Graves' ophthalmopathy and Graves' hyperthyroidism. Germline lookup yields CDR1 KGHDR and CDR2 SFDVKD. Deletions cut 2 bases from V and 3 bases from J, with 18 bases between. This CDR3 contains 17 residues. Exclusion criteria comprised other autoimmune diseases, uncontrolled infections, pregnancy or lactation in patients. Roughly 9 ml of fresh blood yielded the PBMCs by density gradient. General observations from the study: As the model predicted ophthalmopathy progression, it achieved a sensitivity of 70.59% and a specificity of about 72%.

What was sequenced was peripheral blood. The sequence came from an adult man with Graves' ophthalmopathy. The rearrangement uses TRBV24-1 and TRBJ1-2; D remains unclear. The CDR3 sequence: CATSDSLGGYGDYGYTF. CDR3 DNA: TGTGCCACCAGTGATTCACTGGGCGGATACGGTGACTATGGCTACACCTTC.